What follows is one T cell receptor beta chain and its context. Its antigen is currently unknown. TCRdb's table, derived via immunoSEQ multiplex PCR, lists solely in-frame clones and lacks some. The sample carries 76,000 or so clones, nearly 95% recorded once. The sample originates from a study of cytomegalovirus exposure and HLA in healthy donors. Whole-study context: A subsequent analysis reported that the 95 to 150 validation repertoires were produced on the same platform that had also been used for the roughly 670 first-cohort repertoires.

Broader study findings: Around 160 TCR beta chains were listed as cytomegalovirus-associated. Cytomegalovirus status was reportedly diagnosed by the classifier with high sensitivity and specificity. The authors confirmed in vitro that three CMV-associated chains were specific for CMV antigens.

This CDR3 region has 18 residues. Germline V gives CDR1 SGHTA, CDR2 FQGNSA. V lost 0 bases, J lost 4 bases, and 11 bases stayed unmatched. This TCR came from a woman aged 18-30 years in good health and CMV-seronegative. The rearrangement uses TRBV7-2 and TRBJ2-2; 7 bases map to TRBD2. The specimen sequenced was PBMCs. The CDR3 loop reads CASSLALRLADGTGELFF. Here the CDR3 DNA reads TGTGCCAGCAGCTTAGCTCTTCGACTAGCTGATGGCACCGGGGAGCTGTTTTTT.